A single sample is the source of the 28 T cell receptor beta chains below, sequenced in a study of T cells in localized non-small cell lung cancer. Generated by immunoSEQ multiplex PCR, the TCRdb table keeps only in-frame clones and is missing some. The sample lists about 64,000 clones, 80% to 90% occurring once. The specimen comprised PBMCs, sampled before any cancer treatment. These receptors came from a man aged 35-69 years with stage II lung adenocarcinoma.

This clone has more than one count but fewer than ten. This chain uses TRBV5-4 with TRBJ2-3; 9 nucleotides align to TRBD1. Germline V gene data show CDR1 as SGHNT and CDR2 as YYREEE (reference sequence). The V and J ends lost 0 bases and 1 base, in that order; junction bases with no gene match: 0. The CDR3 is 15 amino acids. CDR3 DNA: TGTGCCAGCAGCTTGGACAGGGGGCGCACAGATACGCAGTATTTT. Residues: CASSLDRGRTDTQYF. Using reference TRBV5-4 and TRBJ2-3 for the parts outside the CDR3, the full variable domain is ETGVTQSPTHLIKTRGQQVTLRCSSQSGHNTVSWYQQALGQGPQFIFQYYREEENGRGNFPPRFSGLQFPNYSSELNVNALELDDSALYLCASSLDRGRTDTQYFGPGTRLTVL.

The count of this clone is one. V usage is TRBV19 and J usage is TRBJ1-2, with D hard to call. V lost 1 base, J lost 0 bases, and 3 bases lay in between. Germline assignment: CDR1 LNHDA and CDR2 SQIVND (reference sequence). This CDR3 has 13 residues. CDR3 loop: CASSIVTNYGYTF. In DNA form, the CDR3 reads TGTGCCAGTAGTATAGTAACTAACTATGGCTACACCTTC. The full variable domain, its missing parts supplied by reference TRBV19 and TRBJ1-2, is DGGITQSPKYLFRKEGQNVTLSCEQNLNHDAMYWYRQDPGQGLRLIYYSQIVNDFQKGDIAEGYSVSREKKESFPLTVTSAQKNPTAFYLCASSIVTNYGYTFGSGTRLTVV.

The rearrangement uses TRBV5-8 and TRBJ1-2; possibly TRBD1 for D (5 bases). Trimming stripped 3 bases from V and 4 bases from J, with 13 bases between. The length of the CDR3 is 14 residues. Per the germline V gene, CDR1 is SGHTS and CDR2 is YDEGEE. Here the CDR3 DNA reads TGTGCCAGCAGCTGGCAAAGGGGCAGCTATGGCTACACCTTC. Its translation is CASSWQRGSYGYTF.

This clone appeared a single time. The chain links TRBV29-1 to TRBJ2-1, with D tentatively TRBD1 (5 bases). V lost 4 bases to trimming and J lost 4 bases, with 11 bases between them. Germline values: CDR1 SQVTM, CDR2 ANQGSEA. CDR3 length equals 13 residues. CDR3 sequence (DNA): TGCAGCGTTGCGGCAGGGCGGTACAATGAGCAGTTCTTC. Its translation is CSVAAGRYNEQFF.

This chain connects TRBV9 to TRBJ2-3; unclear D gene. Germline lookup yields CDR1 SGDLS and CDR2 YYNGEE. Trimming stripped 2 bases from V and 5 bases from J, with 12 bases between. CDR3 size: 14 residues. The CDR3 bases are TGTGCCAGCAGCGTCCCCGCCCGTGGAGATACGCAGTATTTT. As protein: CASSVPARGDTQYF.

The rearrangement links TRBV7-6 to TRBJ2-1; D gene unclear. Per germline, CDR1 SGHVS and CDR2 FNYEAQ. V lost 6 bases, J lost 0 bases, and 6 bases lay in between. The CDR3 contains 13 residues. The CDR3: CASRQDSYNEQFF. CDR3 DNA: TGTGCCAGCAGGCAGGACTCCTACAATGAGCAGTTCTTC.

This chain connects TRBV5-4 to TRBJ2-7, with 7 bases matching TRBD2. The V and J ends lost 4 bases and 7 bases, in that order; junction bases with no gene match: 11. The CDR3 is 14 amino acids. CDR1 SGHNT and CDR2 YYREEE come from the germline V gene (reference sequence). This chain's CDR3 is CASSAGGGPGEQYF. CDR3 sequence (DNA): TGTGCCAGCAGCGCCGGGGGAGGGCCAGGGGAGCAGTACTTC.

The chain joins TRBV6-6 to TRBJ1-4; a possible D gene is TRBD1 (6 bases). Germline CDR1 MNHNY, CDR2 SVGAGI (reference sequence). CDR3 length: 14 amino acids. Trimming removed 5 bases at V and 4 bases at J, with 11 bases between. CDR3 in amino acids: CASSTDRYNEKLFF. CDR3 nucleotide sequence: TGTGCCAGCAGTACGGACAGATATAATGAAAAACTGTTTTTT.

The rearrangement links TRBV15 to TRBJ1-3, with D perhaps TRBD1 (5 bases). From germline, CDR1 is LNHNV and CDR2 YYDKDF (reference sequence). V dropped 0 bases and J dropped 0 bases, with 9 bases sitting between them. CDR3 size: 16 residues. This CDR3 reads CATSRDLDNSGNTIYF. For the CDR3, the DNA is TGTGCCACCAGCAGAGATTTGGACAACTCTGGAAACACCATATATTTT.

The chain recombines TRBV6-5 with TRBJ1-2; D gene uncertain. Germline V gene data show CDR1 as MNHEY and CDR2 as SVGAGI. There are 14 residues in the CDR3. Between the trimmed V and J ends, which lost 6 bases and 0 bases, there was a span of 11 bases. The CDR3 sequence: CASSPNFANYGYTF. CDR3 coding DNA: TGTGCCAGCAGCCCCAACTTTGCTAACTATGGCTACACCTTC.

The chain is built from TRBV5-6 and TRBJ1-3; maybe TRBD1 (6 bases). The CDR3 extends over 18 amino acids. The germline V gene encodes CDR1 SGHDT and CDR2 YYEEEE. Trimming cost V 0 bases and J 0 bases, with 16 bases left between them. The chain's CDR3 is CASSLGEKGVSSGNTIYF. The DNA for the CDR3 is TGTGCCAGCAGCTTGGGGGAGAAGGGGGTGAGCTCTGGAAACACCATATATTTT.

The chain uses TRBV5-6 and TRBJ1-2; 10 bases match TRBD1. V shed 3 bases, J shed 2 bases, and the junction held 1 base outside the gene matches. Per germline, CDR1 SGHDT and CDR2 YYEEEE. The CDR3 spans 14 residues. The CDR3 protein is CASSSGQGNYGYTF. The CDR3 nucleotides are TGTGCCAGCAGCTCGGGACAGGGGAACTATGGCTACACCTTC.

J is TRBJ1-2 and V is TRBV6-6; D gene ambiguous. CDR3 length: 13 amino acids. Germline V gene lookup returns CDR1 MNHNY and CDR2 SVGAGI (reference sequence). Trimming pared 5 bases from V and 8 bases from J, leaving 15 bases between. The CDR3 reads CASSPQPQSGYTF. CDR3 bases: TGTGCCAGCAGTCCCCAACCCCAATCGGGCTACACCTTC.

This chain joins TRBV6-5 and TRBJ1-5, with 8 bases fitting TRBD1. The CDR3 is 14 amino acids. Germline V CDR1 and CDR2: MNHEY, SVGAGI. The junction had 6 bases not matched to a gene; V was cut back by 7 bases and J by 4 bases. The CDR3 bases are TGTGCCAGCACCACACGACAGGGGAATCAGCCCCAGCATTTT. It specifies CASTTRQGNQPQHF.

Details on this clone: This CDR3 is also generated by other DNA sequences in the sample. The genes are TRBV27 and TRBJ2-7, with a possible D match to TRBD1 (5 bases). Trimming stripped 2 bases from V and 4 bases from J, with 6 bases between. This CDR3 has 12 amino acids. Germline V gives CDR1 MNHEY, CDR2 SMNVEV (reference sequence). CDR3 loop: CASSLRGYEQYF. In DNA, the CDR3 is TGTGCCAGCAGTTTAAGGGGTTACGAGCAGTACTTC.

This clone was observed once. V is TRBV19 and J is TRBJ1-5; 8 bases are a match to TRBD1. The CDR3 sequence is 15 residues long. From germline, CDR1 is LNHDA and CDR2 SQIVND (reference sequence). V shed 3 bases, J shed 2 bases, and the junction held 3 bases outside the gene matches. The CDR3 here is CASSIQQGGNQPQHF. The CDR3 nucleotides are TGTGCCAGTAGTATCCAACAGGGGGGCAATCAGCCCCAGCATTTT.

This rearrangement joins TRBV30 to TRBJ1-4; D unresolved. CDR1 and CDR2 (germline): GTSNPN, SVGIG (reference sequence). The CDR3 extends over 14 amino acids. Trimming pared 7 bases from V and 7 bases from J, leaving 19 bases between. The DNA of the CDR3 is TGTGCCTTTGGACGGGCGAGTTCAGGTGAAAAACTGTTTTTT. The encoded protein is CAFGRASSGEKLFF.

V and J are TRBV30 and TRBJ1-2; TRBD1 matches at 10 bases. The CDR3 loop spans 14 amino acids. Per the germline V gene, CDR1 is GTSNPN and CDR2 is SVGIG (reference sequence). Unmatched junction bases numbered 12, after V lost 6 bases and J lost 8 bases. The CDR3 DNA reads TGTGCCTGTGCCCCTCGACAGGGGGCGAACGGCTACACCTTC. Its protein is CACAPRQGANGYTF.

The chain uses TRBV5-1 and TRBJ1-2, with 9 bases lining up with TRBD1. There are 15 residues in the CDR3. CDR1 and CDR2 from the germline V gene are SGHRS and YFSETQ. V lost 0 bases, J lost 7 bases, and 7 bases stayed unmatched. The chain's CDR3 is CASSLAQDRGTGYTF. The DNA of the CDR3 is TGCGCCAGCAGCTTGGCTCAGGACAGGGGAACTGGCTACACCTTC.

The chain employs TRBV7-9 and TRBJ2-7, with D maybe TRBD2 (6 bases). Germline CDR1 reads SEHNR; CDR2 reads FQNEAQ (reference sequence). CDR3 length: 15 amino acids. V dropped 5 bases and J dropped 2 bases, with 16 bases sitting between them. The CDR3 region has the DNA TGTGCCAGCAGCCAGACTAGTAGGACGGCCTACGAGCAGTACTTC. Encoded protein: CASSQTSRTAYEQYF.

The V gene is TRBV6-1, the J gene TRBJ1-1; possible D gene TRBD1, 6 bases. The CDR3 covers 15 residues. Trimming stripped 5 bases from V and 3 bases from J, with 16 bases between. CDR1 MNHNS and CDR2 SASEGT come from the germline V gene. CDR3 sequence: CASSRRIYRDTEAFF. The CDR3 nucleotides read TGTGCCAGCAGTCGTCGGATCTACAGGGACACTGAAGCTTTCTTT.

The V call is TRBV30, the J call TRBJ2-2; TRBD2 aligns across 11 bases. The germline V gene encodes CDR1 GTSNPN and CDR2 SVGIG (reference sequence). Trimming at V came to 5 bases and at J to 4 bases, leaving 15 bases not matched to a gene. CDR3 size: 18 residues. The CDR3 loop reads CAWSPVQLAGVGTGELFF. DNA of the CDR3: TGTGCCTGGTCTCCCGTCCAACTAGCGGGAGTTGGCACCGGGGAGCTGTTTTTT.

The rearrangement uses TRBV14 and TRBJ1-3, with D unresolved. The germline V and J ends were trimmed by 3 bases and 0 bases, with 15 bases remaining between them. The CDR3 runs to 17 residues. CDR1 and CDR2 from the germline V gene are SGHDN and FVKESK. This CDR3 is CASSQFNTVYSGNTIYF. For the CDR3, the DNA is TGTGCCAGCAGCCAGTTTAACACTGTTTACTCTGGAAACACCATATATTTT.

The chain couples TRBV6-5 to TRBJ2-3, with D hard to call. The V end lost 8 bases, the J end lost 1 base, and 10 bases lay between the germline ends. The CDR3 contains 13 residues. Germline CDR1 and CDR2: MNHEY and SVGAGI. CDR3 in DNA: TGTGCCAGCTCCAATCCCGGCACAGATACGCAGTATTTT. This codes for CASSNPGTDTQYF.

V is TRBV15 and J is TRBJ2-4; D may be TRBD2 (6 bases). Germline V gene sequence: CDR1 LNHNV, CDR2 YYDKDF (reference sequence). The CDR3 has 13 residues. V lost 0 bases to trimming and J lost 13 bases, with 13 bases between them. The CDR3 region is CATSRDRGTGQYF. The CDR3 nucleotides read TGTGCCACCAGCAGAGATCGGGGGACCGGGCAGTACTTC.

This clone was observed a handful of times. The chain carries TRBV30 and TRBJ1-1; TRBD1 might be the D (6 bases). V gave up 1 base and J gave up 5 bases, with 11 bases separating them. The CDR3 extends over 13 amino acids. Per germline, CDR1 GTSNPN and CDR2 SVGIG (reference sequence). The CDR3 reads CAWSATGRTEAFF. The CDR3 coding sequence is TGTGCCTGGAGTGCTACAGGGAGAACTGAAGCTTTCTTT.

This chain links TRBV5-1 with TRBJ1-1; D remains unclear. Trimming stripped 0 bases from V and 1 base from J, with 7 bases between. Germline assignment: CDR1 SGHRS and CDR2 YFSETQ. CDR3 size: 14 residues. The CDR3 reads CASSLDTGNTEAFF. The CDR3, as DNA: TGCGCCAGCAGCTTGGATACGGGGAACACTGAAGCTTTCTTT. Looking up the rest from reference TRBV5-1 and TRBJ1-1 gives the full variable domain: KAGVTQTPRYLIKTRGQQVTLSCSPISGHRSVSWYQQTPGQGLQFLFEYFSETQRNKGNFPGRFSGRQFSNSRSEMNVSTLELGDSALYLCASSLDTGNTEAFFGQGTRLTVV.

The chain links TRBV7-2 to TRBJ2-2, with 9 bases matching TRBD2. Trimming took 1 base from V and 6 from J; bases not matched to a gene: 0. Germline lookup yields CDR1 SGHTA and CDR2 FQGNSA. The CDR3 runs to 14 residues. CDR3 in DNA: TGTGCCAGCAGCTTAGGGACTAGCGCCGGGGAGCTGTTTTTT. This codes for CASSLGTSAGELFF.